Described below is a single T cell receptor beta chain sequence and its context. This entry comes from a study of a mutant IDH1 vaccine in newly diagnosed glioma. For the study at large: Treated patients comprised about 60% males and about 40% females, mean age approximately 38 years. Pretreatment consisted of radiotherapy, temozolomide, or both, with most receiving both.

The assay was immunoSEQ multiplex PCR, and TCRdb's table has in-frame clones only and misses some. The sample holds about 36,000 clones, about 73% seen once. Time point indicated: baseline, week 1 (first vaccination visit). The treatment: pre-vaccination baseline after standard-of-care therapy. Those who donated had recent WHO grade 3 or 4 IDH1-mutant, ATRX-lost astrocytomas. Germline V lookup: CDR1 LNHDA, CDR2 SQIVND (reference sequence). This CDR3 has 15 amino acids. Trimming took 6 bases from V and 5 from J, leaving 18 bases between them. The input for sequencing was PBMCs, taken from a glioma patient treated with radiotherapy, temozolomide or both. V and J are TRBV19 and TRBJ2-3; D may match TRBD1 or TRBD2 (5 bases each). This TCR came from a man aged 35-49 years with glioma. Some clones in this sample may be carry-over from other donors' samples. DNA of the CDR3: TGTGCCAGTAGGAGGGTCGAGGGGCCGGGAGATACGCAGTATTTT. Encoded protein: CASRRVEGPGDTQYF.